The next 8 T cell receptor beta chains were all read from a single sample in a study of CD8 T cells in Susac syndrome. Random hexamers were used to reverse transcribe an amount of roughly 0.45 to 1 ug RNA. TCRdb reprocessed the immunoSEQ multiplex PCR reads via MiXCR and lists one record per CDR3 protein. This sample carries about 300,000 distinct CDR3 sequences, approximately 81% of them seen once, and the ten largest clones take over 0.095%. The specimen was CD8+ T cells from PBMCs. These receptors all come from a human donor with multiple sclerosis.

CDR3 region: CASRGKEVNEQFF. DNA of the CDR3: TGTGCCAGCAGGGGTAAGGAGGTGAATGAGCAGTTCTTC. The V and J genes are TRBV2 and TRBJ2-1; a weak D match, TRBD2 (5 bases). V lost 6 bases and J 7 bases, leaving 13 bases between the germline ends. This CDR3 has 13 amino acids. The germline V gene has CDR1 SNHLY and CDR2 FYNNEI.

The chain uses TRBV27 and TRBJ2-3; TRBD2 matches at 8 bases. CDR3 size: 15 residues. V shed 5 bases, J shed 5 bases, and the junction held 9 bases outside the gene matches. CDR1 MNHEY and CDR2 SMNVEV come from the germline V gene (reference sequence). CDR3 in amino acids: CASSAGTRSLDTQYF. The CDR3 nucleotides are TGTGCCAGCAGTGCGGGGACTAGGAGTTTAGATACGCAGTATTTT.

The rearrangement joins TRBV29-1 to TRBJ2-2; D is uncertain. Germline V lookup: CDR1 SQVTM, CDR2 ANQGSEA. Trimming took off 6 bases at V and 6 bases at J, with 8 bases between the two ends. The CDR3 contains 11 residues. The CDR3 reads CSVAVSGELFF. Here the CDR3 DNA reads TGCAGCGTCGCCGTCTCCGGGGAGCTGTTTTTT.

J is TRBJ2-1 and V is TRBV7-9, with D hard to call. The length of the CDR3 is 14 residues. The ends were cut back, 3 bases at V and 4 bases at J, with 10 bases in the middle. Germline V CDR1 and CDR2: SEHNR, FQNEAQ (reference sequence). The CDR3 sequence: CASSFLDRYNEQFF. CDR3 in DNA: TGTGCCAGCAGCTTCCTAGACCGGTACAATGAGCAGTTCTTC.

This rearrangement joins TRBV3-1 to TRBJ1-5; no clear D gene. The germline V and J ends were trimmed by 0 bases and 3 bases, with 9 bases remaining between them. This CDR3 has 15 amino acids. From germline, CDR1 is LGHDT and CDR2 YNNKEL (reference sequence). The CDR3 sequence is CASSQDMDFNQPQHF. The CDR3 coding sequence is TGTGCCAGCAGCCAAGATATGGACTTCAATCAGCCCCAGCATTTT.

CDR3: CASSLGQGLAFF. The CDR3 DNA reads as TGTGCCAGCAGCCTCGGACAGGGCTTAGCTTTCTTT. The chain employs TRBV7-9 and TRBJ1-1; 8 nucleotides line up with TRBD1. The J segment lost 10 bases and the V segment lost 5 bases, leaving 6 bases of the junction unmatched. The CDR3 extends over 12 amino acids. The germline V gene encodes CDR1 SEHNR and CDR2 FQNEAQ (reference sequence).

In its sample, this clonotype was seen once. The J gene is TRBJ1-2, the V gene TRBV27; 7 nucleotides match TRBD1. V trimming: 3 bases; J trimming: 6 bases; junction bases outside the gene matches: 4. The germline V gene has CDR1 MNHEY and CDR2 SMNVEV (reference sequence). The CDR3 totals 13 residues. The CDR3 DNA follows: TGTGCCAGCAGTTTGACAGGGAGAAATGGCTACACCTTC. It translates to CASSLTGRNGYTF.

This clonotype is a singleton in its sample. The V and J genes are TRBV7-9 and TRBJ2-5; the D gene is possibly TRBD2 (5 bases). This CDR3 spans 13 amino acids. The ends were cut back, 5 bases at V and 4 bases at J, with 11 bases in the middle. The germline gives CDR1 SEHNR, CDR2 FQNEAQ (reference sequence). The CDR3 region is CASSPGLGETQYF. DNA for the CDR3: TGTGCCAGCAGCCCCGGACTCGGAGAGACCCAGTACTTC.